These 28 T cell receptor beta chains were sequenced from one sample in a study of T cells in women clearing cervical HPV infection. The table came from immunoSEQ multiplex PCR; TCRdb's copy has only in-frame clones and leaves some out. The sample totals about 48,000 clones. What was sequenced was blood buffy coat. The receptors derive from a woman aged 18 to 75 with a cervical HPV16 infection that either progressed to CIN3+ or cleared (not recorded which).

With respect to this clone: The CDR3 end is not reached by the read, which stops 3 residues before it; the germline J gene fills it in. V gene TRBV5-1 combines with J gene TRBJ1-3; 7 bases map to TRBD1. The junction had 8 bases not matched to a gene; V was cut back by 5 bases and J by 0 bases. The CDR3 covers 16 residues. Germline V CDR1 and CDR2: SGHRS, YFSETQ. CDR3 sequence: CASSPDRASSGNTIYF. The covered CDR3 bases are TGCGCCAGCAGTCCCGACAGGGCGAGCTCTGGAAACACC.

Concerning this clone itself: The CDR3 extends 3 residues past the end of the read, so its final part is completed from the germline J gene. The chain couples TRBV4-1 to TRBJ2-3; D gene unclear. The length of the CDR3 is 16 residues. Germline V gene lookup returns CDR1 MGHRA and CDR2 YSYEKL. The V gene lost 1 base and the J gene lost 2 bases, with 13 bases spanning the gap. The sequenced part of the CDR3 DNA is TGCGCCAGCAGCCAAGTGAATCTGATAGCCACAGATACG. This codes for CASSQVNLIATDT. Given in full, the CDR3 is CASSQVNLIATDTQYF.

As for this clone: The read halts 3 residues ahead of the CDR3 end, with the missing end drawn from the germline J gene. This chain joins TRBV20-1 and TRBJ2-4; 10 positions agree with TRBD2. Germline assignment: CDR1 DFQATT and CDR2 SNEGSKA (reference sequence). The CDR3 runs to 12 residues. The DNA read from the CDR3 is TGCAGTGCTAGAGAACTAGCGGGATAT. This translates into CSARELAGY. The whole CDR3 sequence is CSARELAGYQYF.

About this clone itself: The read comes to an end 3 residues before the CDR3 does, leaving the germline J gene to fill in the end. The chain employs TRBV2 and TRBJ2-5, with D perhaps TRBD2 (6 bases). Germline CDR1 SNHLY, CDR2 FYNNEI. V lost 6 bases, J lost 2 bases, and 16 bases lay in between. The CDR3 extends over 15 amino acids. The CDR3 bases that were read are TGTGCCAGCAGCGCCGCGGGGACCAGACAAGAGACC. Translated: CASSAAGTRQET. The full CDR3 protein is CASSAAGTRQETQYF.

CDR3 loop: CASSNRGIYNEQFF. Partial CDR3 DNA: TGTGCCAGCAGCAACAGGGGCATTTACAATGAG. The chain joins TRBV12-3 or TRBV12-4 to TRBJ2-1; 7 bases align to TRBD1. With the read ending 3 residues before the CDR3 end, the germline J gene is used to fill in that end. V lost 6 bases and J lost 4; bases outside the gene matches: 6. This CDR3 is 14 amino acids long.

Worth noting for this clone: The read falls 3 residues short of the CDR3 end, and the missing part is taken from the germline J gene. This chain connects TRBV19 to TRBJ2-1; 10 bases fit TRBD2. V shed 6 bases, J shed 3 bases, and the junction held 17 bases outside the gene matches. The V gene's germline CDR1 is LNHDA and CDR2 SQIVND (reference sequence). The CDR3 loop spans 19 amino acids. The CDR3 sequence is CASSAGSGLAGVHYNEQFF. CDR3 bases read: TGTGCCAGTAGCGCGGGTTCGGGGCTAGCGGGAGTACACTACAATGAG.

Note on this clone: The read is 3 residues too short to cover the CDR3 end, so that end is filled in from the germline J gene. The chain joins TRBV7-2 to TRBJ2-3; possibly TRBD1 or TRBD2 for D (5 bases each). The CDR3 totals 14 residues. The germline V gene encodes CDR1 SGHTA and CDR2 FQGNSA. V lost 11 bases and J lost 0, with 15 bases in between. CDR3 bases read: TGTGCCGTCCCCCAGGGAGCTAGCACAGATACG. Its protein product is CAVPQGASTDT. The entire CDR3 protein is CAVPQGASTDTQYF.

Points on this clone: The read terminates 3 residues ahead of where the CDR3 ends, so the germline J gene completes it. The rearrangement uses TRBV7-2 and TRBJ1-1, with a weak D call TRBD1 (5 bases). The length of the CDR3 is 14 residues. Trimming took 5 bases from V and 0 from J, leaving 10 bases between them. In germline, CDR1 is SGHTA, CDR2 FQGNSA. Partial CDR3 DNA: TGTGCCAGCAGCGCAGACAGCTTGAACACTGAA. It encodes CASSADSLNTE. The entire CDR3 is CASSADSLNTEAFF.

Here the CDR3 reads CASETGLHQETQYF. The part of the CDR3 DNA that was read is TGTGCCAGCGAGACAGGCCTCCACCAAGAGACC. The chain has TRBV7-2 and TRBJ2-5; D is perhaps TRBD1 (6 bases). The read falls 3 residues short of the CDR3 end, and the missing part is taken from the germline J gene. The length of the CDR3 is 14 residues. V was pared by 8 bases and J by 0 bases, with 13 bases between. The germline gives CDR1 SGHTA, CDR2 FQGNSA.

On this clone: The CDR3 goes on 3 residues after the read ends, and that part is filled in from the germline J gene. V is TRBV7-2 and J is TRBJ1-1, with 7 bases that match TRBD1. Germline CDR1 is SGHTA and CDR2 is FQGNSA. The CDR3 consists of 15 residues. J gave up 5 bases and V 1 base, and 7 bases lay outside the gene matches. The sequenced part of the CDR3 DNA is TGTGCCAGCAGCTTAGGGGGATCAGGGGGAACTGAA. It encodes CASSLGGSGGTE. The full CDR3 sequence reads CASSLGGSGGTEAFF.

On this clone itself: Read coverage stops 3 residues before the CDR3 terminus; the germline J gene supplies the remainder. The J gene is TRBJ2-1, the V gene TRBV7-9; tentative D call: TRBD2 (6 bases). V shed 2 bases and J shed 5 bases, with 13 bases lying between them. The CDR3 is 15 residues long. Germline CDR1 SEHNR, CDR2 FQNEAQ (reference sequence). The covered CDR3 bases are TGTGCCAGCAGCTTACGCCGGGACTTCCACAATGAG. Translating gives CASSLRRDFHNE. The whole CDR3 sequence reads CASSLRRDFHNEQFF.

As for this clone: The CDR3 end falls 3 residues outside the read, so it is completed with the germline J gene. The chain joins TRBV29-1 to TRBJ1-4, with no clear D. Germline lookup yields CDR1 SQVTM and CDR2 ANQGSEA. Deletions cut 6 bases from V and 6 bases from J, with 5 bases between. The CDR3 is 10 residues long. The CDR3 is CSVLDEKLFF. Partial CDR3 DNA: TGCAGCGTACTAGATGAAAAA.

The CDR3 here is CSASVPSGSLNTGELFF. CDR3 DNA (partial): TGCAGTGCTAGCGTTCCTAGCGGGTCCCTTAACACCGGGGAG. The J gene is TRBJ2-2, the V gene TRBV20-1, with 8 bases fitting TRBD2. The read terminates 3 residues before the CDR3 end, so the remaining end is supplied by the germline J gene. The CDR3 has 17 amino acids. Germline V gene data show CDR1 as DFQATT and CDR2 as SNEGSKA (reference sequence). V shed 3 bases, J shed 2 bases, and the junction held 11 bases outside the gene matches.

As to this clone: The read finishes 3 residues shy of the CDR3 end, and the germline J gene is used to complete it. The V gene is TRBV28, the J gene TRBJ1-2, with D unresolved. Trimming removed 2 bases from V and 5 bases from J, with 6 bases in between. The germline V gene has CDR1 MDHEN and CDR2 SYDVKM. This CDR3 contains 12 residues. CDR3 DNA (partial): TGTGCCAGCAGTTTAAGCCAATATGGC. Amino acids: CASSLSQYG. The whole CDR3 sequence is CASSLSQYGYTF.

On this clone itself: The missing CDR3 end, 3 residues past where the read stops, is filled in from the germline J gene. The chain joins TRBV5-6 to TRBJ1-3; a possible D gene is TRBD1 (5 bases). Trimming took off 5 bases at V and 7 bases at J, with 16 bases between the two ends. The germline V gene has CDR1 SGHDT and CDR2 YYEEEE. The CDR3 is 14 residues long. CDR3 DNA (partial): TGTGCCAGCAGTTCTCAGGGTCTCAAGAACACC. It specifies CASSSQGLKNT. The CDR3 in full is CASSSQGLKNTIYF.

With respect to this clone: The read falls 3 residues short of the CDR3 end, and the missing part is taken from the germline J gene. The chain carries TRBV5-1 and TRBJ2-7; D is unclear. Trimming removed 4 bases from V and 6 bases from J, with 17 bases in between. The CDR3 is 14 amino acids. Germline lookup yields CDR1 SGHRS and CDR2 YFSETQ. The CDR3: CASSPPDQVSEQYF. The CDR3 bases that were read are TGCGCCAGCAGCCCCCCCGACCAGGTGTCCGAG.

Comments on this clone: The CDR3 is cut off 3 residues early in the read; its end comes from the germline J gene. J is TRBJ1-5 and V is TRBV20-1; D ambiguous. Trimming took 5 bases from V and 1 from J, leaving 12 bases between them. Germline V lookup: CDR1 DFQATT, CDR2 SNEGSKA (reference sequence). This CDR3 is built from 14 residues. Incomplete CDR3 DNA: TGCAGTGCTCAGCCCCAGGTCAGCAATCAGCCC. This gives the protein CSAQPQVSNQP. The whole CDR3 region reads CSAQPQVSNQPQHF.

Comments on this clone: The read stops 3 residues short of the end of the CDR3; the missing end is completed from the germline J gene. The V gene is TRBV27, the J gene TRBJ2-3, with D unresolved. The V and J ends lost 5 bases and 2 bases respectively, with 17 bases between them. This CDR3 contains 16 residues. Germline CDR1 is MNHEY and CDR2 is SMNVEV (reference sequence). The chain's CDR3 is CASSLPRRVNTDTQYF. CDR3 bases read: TGTGCCAGCAGTCTCCCCCGCCGGGTTAACACAGATACG.

Details on this clone: The read halts 3 residues ahead of the CDR3 end, with the missing end drawn from the germline J gene. The chain couples TRBV20-1 to TRBJ1-2, with 9 bases identical to TRBD1. The trim removed 6 bases at V and 5 bases at J, leaving 7 bases unmatched. The CDR3 extends over 13 amino acids. CDR1 is DFQATT and CDR2 is SNEGSKA in the germline V gene (reference sequence). The covered CDR3 bases are TGCAGTGCCTCGCCGGGACAGGGTTATGGC. Protein product: CSASPGQGYG. The full-length CDR3 reads as CSASPGQGYGYTF.

In regard to this clone: The read finishes 3 residues shy of the CDR3 end, and the germline J gene is used to complete it. The chain couples TRBV5-8 to TRBJ2-1; 7 bases align to TRBD1. Trimming took 6 bases from V and 2 from J; bases not matched to a gene: 5. Germline loops: CDR1 SGHTS, CDR2 YDEGEE. CDR3 length: 14 amino acids. The CDR3 bases that were read are TGTGCCAGCAAGGCAGGGGGAGCCTACAATGAG. This encodes CASKAGGAYNE. The whole CDR3 is CASKAGGAYNEQFF.

This CDR3 reads CSARGERGGTDTQYF. The covered CDR3 bases are TGCAGTGCTAGAGGGGAGCGGGGGGGCACAGATACG. V gene TRBV20-1 combines with J gene TRBJ2-3, with 9 bases that match TRBD2. Coverage ceases 3 residues before the CDR3 finishes, and the germline J gene fills in the end. The J segment lost 1 base and the V segment lost 1 base, leaving 3 bases of the junction unmatched. CDR3 length: 15 residues. Germline CDR1 and CDR2: DFQATT and SNEGSKA (reference sequence).

Of note for this clone: The read finishes 3 residues shy of the CDR3 end, and the germline J gene is used to complete it. The chain is built from TRBV7-9 and TRBJ2-7; 9 nucleotides match TRBD1. In germline, CDR1 is SEHNR, CDR2 FQNEAQ (reference sequence). The CDR3 runs 14 residues. J gave up 5 bases and V 3 bases, and 5 bases lay outside the gene matches. CDR3 residues: CASSLTDRGHEQYF. CDR3 DNA (partial): TGTGCCAGCAGCTTGACGGACAGGGGTCACGAG.

As regards this clone: The sequence runs out 3 residues before the end of the CDR3; the remainder is reconstructed from the germline J gene. This chain joins TRBV19 and TRBJ1-1; weak D call: TRBD1 (6 bases). This CDR3 has 13 residues. The V end lost 9 bases, the J end lost 1 base, and 12 bases lay between the germline ends. The V gene's germline CDR1 is LNHDA and CDR2 SQIVND (reference sequence). CDR3: CASSGQPNTEAFF. Incomplete CDR3 DNA: TGTGCCAGCTCGGGACAACCGAACACTGAA.

Concerning this clone: Sequencing ends 3 residues short of the CDR3 end; the germline J gene provides the rest. The V and J genes are TRBV5-1 and TRBJ2-5; D may be TRBD2 (6 bases). The V gene's germline CDR1 is SGHRS and CDR2 YFSETQ. This CDR3 spans 14 amino acids. V was trimmed by 2 bases and J by 5 bases, leaving 13 bases between them. The CDR3 DNA, read in part, is TGCGCCAGCAGCTTCGGCCTAGCGTCGGAGACC. It codes for CASSFGLASET. The complete CDR3 protein is CASSFGLASETQYF.

In regard to this clone: The missing CDR3 end, 3 residues past where the read stops, is filled in from the germline J gene. V is TRBV18 and J is TRBJ2-1; possible D gene TRBD1, 5 bases. CDR3 size: 15 residues. CDR1 and CDR2 from the germline V gene are KGHSH and LQKENI. V shed 5 bases and J shed 6 bases, with 17 bases lying between them. CDR3 DNA (partial): TGTGCCAGCTCAAACACCCAGGGCCTCCTCAATGAG. It encodes CASSNTQGLLNE. Given in full, the CDR3 is CASSNTQGLLNEQFF. The whole variable domain, filled in from reference TRBV18 and TRBJ2-1, reads NAGVMQNPRHLVRRRGQEARLRCSPMKGHSHVYWYRQLPEEGLKFMVYLQKENIIDESGMPKERFSAEFPKEGPSILRIQQVVRGDSAAYFCASSNTQGLLNEQFFGPGTRLTVL.

Concerning this clone: The read finishes 3 residues shy of the CDR3 end, and the germline J gene is used to complete it. The chain links TRBV28 to TRBJ1-5, with D possibly being TRBD1 (6 bases). CDR3 length equals 13 residues. Trimming left V 7 bases short and J 2 bases short, with 9 bases between. Germline values: CDR1 MDHEN, CDR2 SYDVKM. CDR3 protein: CASKTGGNQPQHF. The sequenced CDR3 bases are TGTGCCAGCAAGACAGGCGGCAATCAGCCC.

Concerning this clone itself: The read terminates 3 residues before the CDR3 end, so the remaining end is supplied by the germline J gene. J is TRBJ1-2 and V is TRBV6-2 or TRBV6-3; 9 nucleotides match TRBD1. This CDR3 contains 15 residues. Trimming cost V 8 bases and J 4 bases; bases outside gene matches: 11. CDR1 is MNHEY, CDR2 SVGEGT, per germline. This CDR3 reads CASRLPRDRAYGYTF. The CDR3 bases that were read are TGTGCCAGCCGCCTACCCCGGGACAGGGCCTATGGC.

A word on this clone: The read comes to an end 3 residues before the CDR3 does, leaving the germline J gene to fill in the end. The J gene is TRBJ2-1, the V gene TRBV20-1; TRBD2 agrees at 14 bases. Germline CDR1 DFQATT, CDR2 SNEGSKA (reference sequence). The CDR3 is 16 amino acids. Unmatched junction bases numbered 7, after V lost 3 bases and J lost 6 bases. CDR3 protein: CSASLRTSGGSNEQFF. CDR3 bases read: TGCAGTGCTAGTTTGAGGACTAGCGGGGGGAGCAATGAG.